This T cell receptor beta chain stems from a study of OX40 agonist ivuxolimab in advanced cancers. Sequencing used immunoSEQ multiplex PCR; TCRdb keeps in-frame clones, though not all of them. The repertoire holds roughly 80,000 clones, with 84% as singletons. There are 13 residues in the CDR3. V was clipped by 6 bases and J by 3 bases, with 11 bases between them. The V gene's germline CDR1 is MNHNS and CDR2 SASEGT. The receptor's source is an adult with an advanced solid tumor such as melanoma, head and neck, liver or kidney cancer. This chain links TRBV6-1 with TRBJ1-2, with D uncertain. The specimen was CD4+ or CD8+ T cells sorted from blood, collected in a trial of the OX40 agonist ivuxolimab. Written as DNA, the CDR3 is TGTGCCAGCAGAGAGAACTCCTACTATGGCTACACCTTC. As protein: CASRENSYYGYTF.